This T cell receptor (beta chain) was observed in a study of blood T cell repertoires in COVID-19. Under the authors' procedure: By means of reference gene primer amplification, nucleated cell counts were estimated. The assay was immunoSEQ multiplex PCR, and TCRdb's table has in-frame clones only and misses some. V and J calls and clone size are those listed in that table; D and trimming were worked out from the DNA. Among tens of thousands of clones, around 88% were seen once, and the ten largest hold roughly 5.7%. Looked up from germline, CDR1 is SGHTA and CDR2 is FQGNSA. The CDR3 runs to 16 residues. V dropped 7 bases and J dropped 2; count of bases not matched to a gene: 6.

This sequence joins TRBV7-2 and TRBJ2-3; TRBD2 agrees at 13 bases. The source of this sequence is a man in his sixties with acute or convalescent COVID-19. What was sequenced was peripheral blood. The CDR3 protein is CASIRTSGGLTDTQYF. The DNA for the CDR3 is TGTGCCAGCATCCGGACTAGCGGGGGACTCACAGATACGCAGTATTTT. Supplemented by reference TRBV7-2 and TRBJ2-3, the full variable domain reads GAGVSQSPSNKVTEKGKDVELRCDPISGHTALYWYRQSLGQGLEFLIYFQGNSAPDKSGLPSDRFSAERTGGSVSTLTIQRTQQEDSAVYLCASIRTSGGLTDTQYFGPGTRLTVL.